This is a list of T cell receptor beta chains from one sample in a study of blood T cell repertoires in COVID-19. Using immunoSEQ multiplex PCR, the repertoire was profiled, and TCRdb retains in-frame clones only, with some absent. The repertoire holds about 200,000 clones, around 75% seen once, with around 5.1% in the top ten. The sequencing sample was made of peripheral blood. The receptor source for this set is a human donor in a cohort sampled during active COVID-19. Both conserved end residues are part of each CDR3. D genes are given only for firm matches. For some rows the clone size is stated as once, few or many, or as a class when expanded; others skip it.

>.|TRBV4-2|medium-sized|TRBJ1-2
CASSPPVPGPDGYTF
TGTGCCAGCAGCCCCCCCGTCCCAGGCCCGGATGGCTACACCTTC
>.|TRBV19|few|TRBJ2-7
CASSTPSEQYF
TGTGCCAGTAGTACCCCGAGTGAGCAGTACTTC
>.|TRBV5-6|.|TRBJ1-4
CASSLTNEKLFF
TGTGCCAGCAGCCTAACTAATGAAAAACTGTTTTTT
>.|TRBV10-3|.|TRBJ1-2
CAISESGQSYGYTF
TGTGCCATCAGTGAGTCAGGACAGAGCTATGGCTACACCTTC
>TRBD2|TRBV7-2|.|TRBJ2-1
CASSFGAGVSYNEQFF
TGTGCCAGCAGCTTTGGGGCGGGAGTAAGTTACAATGAGCAGTTCTTC
>TRBD1|TRBV7-8|.|TRBJ1-2
CASSRDRESYGYTF
TGTGCCAGCAGCCGAGACAGGGAGAGCTATGGCTACACCTTC
>.|TRBV11-2|few|TRBJ2-7
CASYGGGSHEQYF
TGTGCCAGCTACGGGGGCGGGAGCCACGAGCAGTACTTC
>.|TRBV28|.|TRBJ2-7
CASSLFQGYEQYF
TGTGCCAGCAGTTTATTCCAGGGGTACGAGCAGTACTTC
>TRBD2|TRBV6-2/TRBV6-3|.|TRBJ2-5
CASSTGTSGSTGTQYF
TGTGCCAGCAGTACCGGGACTAGCGGGTCCACGGGGACCCAGTACTTC
>.|TRBV3-1/TRBV3-2|.|TRBJ1-5
CASSQGGIGNQPQHF
TGTGCCAGCAGCCAAGGGGGCATCGGCAATCAGCCCCAGCATTTT
>.|TRBV27|.|TRBJ2-7
CASSTSRQGLLYEQYF
TGTGCCAGCAGTACCTCTAGACAGGGACTCCTCTACGAGCAGTACTTC
>.|TRBV5-4|.|TRBJ2-3
CASSRGTDTQYF
TGTGCCAGCAGCCGGGGCACAGATACGCAGTATTTT
>TRBD1|TRBV7-2|.|TRBJ2-3
CASSQGQPSTDTQYF
TGTGCCAGCAGTCAGGGACAGCCTAGCACAGATACGCAGTATTTT
>.|TRBV27|once|TRBJ2-7
CASAADLVSYEQYF
TGTGCCAGCGCCGCCGACCTAGTCTCCTACGAGCAGTACTTC
>.|TRBV5-1|.|TRBJ2-3
CASSLASRGGLDTQYF
TGCGCCAGCAGCTTGGCGTCTAGGGGGGGCTTAGATACGCAGTATTTT
>.|TRBV12-3/TRBV12-4|once|TRBJ2-7
CASSSGAYEQYF
TGTGCCAGCAGTTCAGGCGCCTACGAGCAGTACTTC
>TRBD1|TRBV24-1|.|TRBJ1-2
CAIRDRVYGYTF
TGTGCCATCCGGGACAGGGTCTATGGCTACACCTTC